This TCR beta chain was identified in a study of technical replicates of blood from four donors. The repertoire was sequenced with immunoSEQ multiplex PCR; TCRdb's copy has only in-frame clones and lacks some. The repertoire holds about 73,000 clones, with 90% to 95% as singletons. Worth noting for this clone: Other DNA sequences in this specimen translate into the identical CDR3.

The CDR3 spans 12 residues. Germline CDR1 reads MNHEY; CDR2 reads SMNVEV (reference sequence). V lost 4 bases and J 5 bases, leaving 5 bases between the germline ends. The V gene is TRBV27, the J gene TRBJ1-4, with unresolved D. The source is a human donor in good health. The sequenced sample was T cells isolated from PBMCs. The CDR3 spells CASSSLNEKLFF. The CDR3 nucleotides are TGTGCCAGCAGTTCCCTAAATGAAAAACTGTTTTTT.